This T cell receptor (beta chain) was recovered during a study of cytomegalovirus exposure and HLA in healthy donors. Study at large: Roughly 80 million unique TCRs from HLA-typed donors made up an early data release. General observations from the study: A later analysis associated 15,000 to 20,000 TCR beta sequences with HLA alleles at a 0.05 false discovery rate. It has been reported that TCR beta sequences accurately predicted the HLA-A and HLA-B alleles of most subjects.

A note on this clone: Its antigen remains unknown.

Germline V lookup: CDR1 SEHNR, CDR2 FQNEAQ (reference sequence). CDR3 length: 16 amino acids. Trimming removed 6 bases from V and 8 bases from J; junction bases left unmatched: 15. 60 Vbeta and 13 Jbeta primers were used in PCR. Method: immunoSEQ multiplex PCR; TCRdb's copy keeps in-frame clones and lacks some. The profile shows roughly 180,000 clones, 78% of them singletons. Sequencing was carried out using PBMCs. The genes are TRBV7-9 and TRBJ2-3; 9 nucleotides match TRBD2. This TCR came from a female donor in good health and CMV-seronegative. In nucleotides, the CDR3 is TGTGCCAGCAGTAAAGAGGGCGGGAGGGCCTCCGGTACGCAGTATTTT. Amino acid sequence: CASSKEGGRASGTQYF.